The 14 T cell receptor beta chains listed next were all sequenced from one sample in a study of cytomegalovirus exposure and HLA in healthy donors. 13 Jbeta primers and 60 Vbeta primers were used for the PCR. The method was immunoSEQ multiplex PCR; TCRdb's version includes in-frame clones alone and lacks a portion of them. The table shows more than 100,000 clones, with approximately 87% occurring only once. The specimen was PBMCs. The receptors here all came from a man aged 40-55 years in good health and CMV-seronegative.

The CDR3 DNA sequence: TGTGCCAGCAGGGACAGTCTAGCCAAAAACATTCAGTACTTC. Translated: CASRDSLAKNIQYF. This chain connects TRBV25-1 to TRBJ2-4; weak D call: TRBD1 (6 bases). The CDR3 has 14 residues. V was pared by 6 bases and J by 0 bases, with 9 bases between. Germline V gives CDR1 MGHDK, CDR2 SYGVNS.

V usage is TRBV29-1 and J usage is TRBJ1-1; D not resolved. Germline values: CDR1 SQVTM, CDR2 ANQGSEA. Between the trimmed V and J ends, which lost 3 bases and 6 bases, there was a span of 14 bases. This CDR3 is built from 13 residues. CDR3 in amino acids: CSVDGGWRPEAFF. The CDR3, as DNA: TGCAGCGTTGATGGTGGGTGGAGGCCTGAAGCTTTCTTT.

The rearrangement joins TRBV14 to TRBJ2-1; 7 bases fit TRBD1. CDR3 length: 13 residues. The trim removed 4 bases at V and 11 bases at J, leaving 8 bases unmatched. CDR1 and CDR2 from the germline V gene are SGHDN and FVKESK. The CDR3: CASSPTGYSKQFF. The CDR3 DNA is TGTGCCAGCAGCCCGACAGGGTACTCAAAGCAGTTCTTC.

A single count supports this clone. The chain is built from TRBV5-6 and TRBJ2-7; D may be TRBD1 (6 bases). This CDR3 comprises 15 residues. Germline lookup yields CDR1 SGHDT and CDR2 YYEEEE. V dropped 2 bases and J dropped 0 bases, with 12 bases sitting between them. The CDR3 region has the DNA TGTGCCAGCAGCTTCCTCTCGGACAGCTCCTACGAGCAGTACTTC. This sequence encodes CASSFLSDSSYEQYF.

The chain joins TRBV6-5 to TRBJ2-7; 8 bases match TRBD1. Trimming removed 2 bases from V and 0 bases from J; junction bases left unmatched: 6. Looked up from germline, CDR1 is MNHEY and CDR2 is SVGAGI. The CDR3 spans 16 residues. CDR3 sequence reads: CASSYNRGYTSYEQYF. As DNA, the CDR3 is TGTGCCAGCAGTTACAACAGGGGGTATACCTCCTACGAGCAGTACTTC.

The rearrangement joins TRBV30 to TRBJ1-2; 7 positions match TRBD1. CDR3 length: 13 residues. CDR1 and CDR2 (germline): GTSNPN, SVGIG (reference sequence). With 4 bases clipped from V and 2 bases from J, the junction kept 4 bases outside the gene matches. In DNA form, the CDR3 reads TGTGCCTGGAACCAACAGGGGAACTATGGCTACACCTTC. It encodes CAWNQQGNYGYTF.

The rearrangement uses TRBV27 and TRBJ2-1; a weak D match, TRBD2 (6 bases). Trimming shortened V by 2 bases and J by 6 bases, and 8 bases separated the two germline ends. CDR1 MNHEY and CDR2 SMNVEV come from the germline V gene (reference sequence). The CDR3 has 13 residues. CDR3 region: CASSLVGGNEQFF. DNA of the CDR3: TGTGCCAGCAGTTTAGTGGGGGGCAATGAGCAGTTCTTC.

The rearrangement links TRBV19 to TRBJ1-4, with a weak D call TRBD1 (5 bases). V lost 4 bases, J lost 5 bases, and 14 bases lay in between. This CDR3 contains 15 residues. Germline V gene sequence: CDR1 LNHDA, CDR2 SQIVND (reference sequence). Written as DNA, the CDR3 is TGTGCCAGTAGTAGGAGGACCGGGGGAAATGAAAAACTGTTTTTT. This sequence encodes CASSRRTGGNEKLFF.

The chain has TRBV6-5 and TRBJ1-5; 12 positions agree with TRBD1. CDR1 and CDR2 from the germline V gene are MNHEY and SVGAGI. The CDR3 extends over 14 amino acids. Losses at the gene ends were 8 bases for V and 1 base for J; bases not matched to a gene: 0. The CDR3 DNA is TGTGCCAGCGGGACAGGGGGCAGCAATCAGCCCCAGCATTTT. This translates into CASGTGGSNQPQHF.

The sample holds one count of this clone. The chain employs TRBV12-5 and TRBJ2-2, with 9 bases identical to TRBD2. V lost 7 bases and J lost 5; bases outside the gene matches: 2. Germline CDR1 reads LGHNT; CDR2 reads FRNRAP. The CDR3 is made up of 13 amino acids. Here the CDR3 reads CASEAGGTGELFF. The CDR3 nucleotides read TGTGCTAGTGAGGCGGGAGGGACCGGGGAGCTGTTTTTT. The full variable domain, completed using reference TRBV12-5 and TRBJ2-2, is DARVTQTPRHKVTEMGQEVTMRCQPILGHNTVFWYRQTMMQGLELLAYFRNRAPLDDSGMPKDRFSAEMPDATLATLKIQPSEPRDSAVYFCASEAGGTGELFFGEGSRLTVL.

The J gene is TRBJ1-2, the V gene TRBV9; TRBD1 aligns across 7 bases. CDR1 is SGDLS and CDR2 is YYNGEE in the germline V gene. The CDR3 extends over 15 amino acids. Unmatched junction bases numbered 6, after V lost 4 bases and J lost 0 bases. The chain's CDR3 is CASSRDSFSNYGYTF. The CDR3, as DNA: TGTGCCAGCAGCCGGGACAGCTTCTCTAACTATGGCTACACCTTC.

In this sample, this clone turned up a few times. The chain combines TRBV4-3 with TRBJ2-7; TRBD2 aligns across 7 bases. Losses at the gene ends were 6 bases for V and 2 bases for J; bases not matched to a gene: 7. Germline CDR1 reads LGHNA; CDR2 reads YSLEER. The CDR3 spans 14 residues. DNA of the CDR3: TGCGCCAGCAGTAGGACGGGGGGACCCTACGAGCAGTACTTC. It encodes CASSRTGGPYEQYF.

The chain recombines TRBV27 with TRBJ2-1, with D maybe TRBD2 (6 bases). The ends were cut back, 0 bases at V and 3 bases at J, with 12 bases in the middle. Per germline, CDR1 MNHEY and CDR2 SMNVEV (reference sequence). The CDR3 loop spans 16 amino acids. The DNA of the CDR3 is TGTGCCAGCAGTTTATCCGCTAGCGCTTACTACAATGAGCAGTTCTTC. Translated: CASSLSASAYYNEQFF.

This rearrangement joins TRBV7-8 to TRBJ2-7, with D maybe TRBD1 (5 bases). CDR1 is SGHVS, CDR2 FQNEAQ, per germline. CDR3 size: 14 residues. The V gene lost 5 bases and the J gene lost 3 bases, with 14 bases spanning the gap. The CDR3 DNA reads as TGTGCCAGCAGCCAACGTCAGGGTTTCTACGAGCAGTACTTC. Its protein product is CASSQRQGFYEQYF.